Listed here are 9 T cell receptor beta chains from one sample, sequenced in a study of technical replicates of blood from several donors. Assay used: immunoSEQ multiplex PCR; TCRdb lists only in-frame clones, some missing. The repertoire consists of 68,000 or so clones, with approximately 97% occurring once and the leading ten covering about 0.3%. The sequenced sample consisted of T cells isolated from PBMCs. The source of these receptors is a human donor in good health.

This chain links TRBV5-1 with TRBJ2-5; TRBD1 matches at 8 bases. V gave up 0 bases and J gave up 5 bases; unmatched junction bases: 9. Per the germline V gene, CDR1 is SGHRS and CDR2 is YFSETQ. This CDR3 region has 16 residues. The CDR3 loop is CASSLAQGASVETQYF. The CDR3 nucleotides are TGCGCCAGCAGCTTGGCCCAGGGGGCTAGTGTGGAGACCCAGTACTTC.

The chain is built from TRBV6-1 and TRBJ2-7, with D perhaps TRBD2 (6 bases). Germline V gene data show CDR1 as MNHNS and CDR2 as SASEGT. The length of the CDR3 is 13 residues. V dropped 1 base and J dropped 8 bases, with 12 bases sitting between them. The CDR3 is CASSEEGLWKQYF. CDR3 DNA sequence: TGTGCCAGCAGTGAAGAGGGACTTTGGAAGCAGTACTTC.

This chain joins TRBV5-6 and TRBJ2-5; D perhaps matches TRBD1 (6 bases). This CDR3 contains 15 residues. V was shortened by 2 bases and J by 0 bases, with 11 bases between the two germline ends. Germline V CDR1 and CDR2: SGHDT, YYEEEE. The CDR3 spells CASSFRTVYQETQYF. Here the CDR3 DNA reads TGTGCCAGCAGCTTTCGGACAGTGTACCAAGAGACCCAGTACTTC.

The CDR3 here is CASSFQGWGTEAFF. The CDR3 DNA reads as TGTGCCAGCAGCTTCCAGGGGTGGGGAACTGAAGCTTTCTTT. This rearrangement joins TRBV5-8 to TRBJ1-1, with a weak D call TRBD1 (6 bases). The V gene lost 2 bases and the J gene lost 5 bases, with 13 bases spanning the gap. Per the germline V gene, CDR1 is SGHTS and CDR2 is YDEGEE. The length of the CDR3 is 14 residues. The variable domain in full, with the rest retrieved from reference TRBV5-8 and TRBJ1-1, is EAGVTQSPTHLIKTRGQQATLRCSPISGHTSVYWYQQALGLGLQFLLWYDEGEERNRGNFPPRFSGRQFPNYSSELNVNALELEDSALYLCASSFQGWGTEAFFGQGTRLTVV.

This sequence joins TRBV27 and TRBJ2-7, with a tentative D call TRBD2 (5 bases). The V gene lost 3 bases and the J gene lost 2 bases, with 20 bases spanning the gap. Germline V gene data show CDR1 as MNHEY and CDR2 as SMNVEV (reference sequence). The CDR3 covers 17 residues. CDR3 nucleotide sequence: TGTGCCAGCAGTTTTCGCTGGGAGCCCCGGAACCCCTACGAGCAGTACTTC. This sequence encodes CASSFRWEPRNPYEQYF.

This chain joins TRBV6-1 and TRBJ1-4, with D possibly being TRBD1 (5 bases). Per the germline V gene, CDR1 is MNHNS and CDR2 is SASEGT. Trimming left V 3 bases short and J 0 bases short, with 14 bases between. The CDR3 has 17 residues. CDR3 in DNA: TGTGCCAGCAGTGATTATGGGGACTCCACAACTAATGAAAAACTGTTTTTT. Protein product: CASSDYGDSTTNEKLFF.

The CDR3 protein is CASSQTSGRASYNEQFF. CDR3 nucleotides: TGTGCCAGCAGCCAAACTAGCGGGAGGGCCTCCTACAATGAGCAGTTCTTC. This chain links TRBV11-3 with TRBJ2-1; 13 bases match TRBD2. Germline V CDR1 and CDR2: SGHNT, YENEEA. This CDR3 region has 17 residues. J lost 0 bases, V lost 5 bases, and 4 bases had no gene match.

This rearrangement joins TRBV5-1 to TRBJ1-2, with D possibly matching TRBD1 (6 bases). The CDR3 is made up of 16 amino acids. Trimming shortened V by 0 bases and J by 4 bases, and 16 bases separated the two germline ends. CDR1 is SGHRS and CDR2 is YFSETQ in the germline V gene. The CDR3, as DNA: TGCGCCAGCAGCTTGGACCTACAGGGATTGATCTATGGCTACACCTTC. Amino acid sequence: CASSLDLQGLIYGYTF.

The chain couples TRBV30 to TRBJ2-1; TRBD2 is a possible D gene (5 bases). Germline V lookup: CDR1 GTSNPN, CDR2 SVGIG (reference sequence). V shed 2 bases and J shed 10 bases, with 18 bases lying between them. The CDR3 spans 14 residues. The CDR3 nucleotides are TGTGCCTGGAGTATGAGCCGACACGGGGAAGAGCAGTTCTTC. Its translation: CAWSMSRHGEEQFF.